These 14 T cell receptor beta chains originate from one sample sequenced in a study of blood T cell repertoires in COVID-19. Only in-frame clones appear in the TCRdb table, and some are missing; sequencing was by immunoSEQ multiplex PCR. The sample holds 200,000 to 250,000 clones, approximately 86% seen once. The sample was peripheral blood. These receptors were taken from a woman in her twenties or thirties who had recovered from COVID-19.

The chain carries TRBV19 and TRBJ2-3; TRBD2 matches 10 bases. Germline CDR1 and CDR2: LNHDA and SQIVND (reference sequence). J lost 4 bases, V lost 4 bases, and 5 bases had no gene match. The CDR3 length is 15 residues. CDR3 DNA sequence: TGTGCCAGTAGTAGGGAGCGGGGGGGGTCAGATACGCAGTATTTT. The encoded protein is CASSRERGGSDTQYF.

The chain combines TRBV5-5 with TRBJ1-1, with 9 bases identical to TRBD1. Germline V CDR1 and CDR2: SGHKS, YYEKEE (reference sequence). Trimming at V came to 2 bases and at J to 4 bases, leaving 6 bases not matched to a gene. CDR3 size: 15 residues. The CDR3 coding sequence is TGTGCCAGCAGCTTAGGGGACAGGGTAGTCACTGAAGCTTTCTTT. Translating it yields CASSLGDRVVTEAFF.

This clone was observed once. This rearrangement joins TRBV6-5 to TRBJ2-2; 10 bases match TRBD2. Per the germline V gene, CDR1 is MNHEY and CDR2 is SVGAGI. CDR3 size: 15 residues. Trimming cost V 9 bases and J 4 bases; bases outside gene matches: 8. CDR3 DNA sequence: TGTGCCAGTAGAAGCGGGGGGGCAATCACCGGGGAGCTGTTTTTT. Its protein product is CASRSGGAITGELFF.

The chain joins TRBV6-5 to TRBJ1-2; D is perhaps TRBD1 (5 bases). CDR3 length: 15 residues. The germline gives CDR1 MNHEY, CDR2 SVGAGI. The V end was cut by 7 bases, the J end by 0 bases, with 15 bases between. Here the CDR3 reads CASTTGGAPNYGYTF. CDR3 nucleotides: TGTGCCAGCACCACCGGAGGGGCCCCTAACTATGGCTACACCTTC.

This clone was detected many times. The chain has TRBV6-5 and TRBJ2-7; a possible D gene is TRBD2 (6 bases). The CDR3 covers 13 residues. With 8 bases removed from V and 0 bases from J, the gap between germline ends came to 11 bases. Looked up from germline, CDR1 is MNHEY and CDR2 is SVGAGI. This CDR3 is CASSGTVSYEQYF. The CDR3 bases are TGTGCCAGCTCCGGGACTGTCTCCTACGAGCAGTACTTC.

The chain links TRBV11-3 to TRBJ2-3; D perhaps matches TRBD2 (6 bases). This CDR3 is built from 13 residues. The ends were cut back, 5 bases at V and 5 bases at J, with 11 bases in the middle. The germline V gene has CDR1 SGHNT and CDR2 YENEEA. Here the CDR3 reads CASSRSSVDTQYF. The CDR3 DNA is TGTGCCAGCAGCCGCTCTAGCGTAGATACGCAGTATTTT.

The rearrangement joins TRBV5-6 to TRBJ1-5; 7 bases are a match to TRBD1. Trimming cost V 1 base and J 4 bases; bases outside gene matches: 14. Germline V CDR1 and CDR2: SGHDT, YYEEEE. The CDR3 is 18 amino acids. The CDR3 is CASSLFLGQALGNQPQHF. The CDR3, as DNA: TGTGCCAGCAGCTTGTTTCTTGGACAGGCCCTTGGTAATCAGCCCCAGCATTTT.

The chain combines TRBV6-5 with TRBJ1-2; 7 bases map to TRBD1. CDR3 length: 13 amino acids. Trimming at V came to 10 bases and at J to 6 bases, leaving 11 bases not matched to a gene. Germline CDR1 is MNHEY and CDR2 is SVGAGI. Here the CDR3 reads CATSAGTVDGYTF. Written as DNA, the CDR3 is TGTGCCACCTCCGCTGGGACAGTAGATGGCTACACCTTC.

V and J are TRBV24-1 and TRBJ2-3; D call uncertain. Germline V gives CDR1 KGHDR, CDR2 SFDVKD. Trimming cost V 2 bases and J 6 bases, with 8 bases left between them. The CDR3 runs to 13 residues. CDR3 loop: CATSDSDTDTQYF. The DNA for the CDR3 is TGTGCCACCAGTGATTCTGACACGGATACGCAGTATTTT.

In its sample, this clone was seen a few times. The chain is built from TRBV19 and TRBJ1-5; a weak D match, TRBD1 (6 bases). The V gene lost 2 bases and the J gene lost 3 bases, with 11 bases spanning the gap. Germline assignment: CDR1 LNHDA and CDR2 SQIVND (reference sequence). This CDR3 has 15 residues. The CDR3 bases are TGTGCCAGTAGTATAACGGGACATGCCAATCAGCCCCAGCATTTT. Residues: CASSITGHANQPQHF.

V and J are TRBV30 and TRBJ1-3; the D is unclear. Per the germline V gene, CDR1 is GTSNPN and CDR2 is SVGIG (reference sequence). CDR3 length: 11 amino acids. V was pared by 5 bases and J by 8 bases, with 10 bases between. The CDR3 nucleotides read TGTGCCTGGGCCCTCGGGGACACCATATATTTT. Its translation is CAWALGDTIYF.

This chain uses TRBV19 with TRBJ2-2; TRBD2 matches at 15 bases. V lost 6 bases to trimming and J lost 6 bases; unmatched junction nucleotides: 2. This CDR3 spans 15 amino acids. Germline lookup yields CDR1 LNHDA and CDR2 SQIVND (reference sequence). The CDR3 DNA sequence: TGTGCCAGTAGCGGACTAGCGGGGGGGCCCGGGGAGCTGTTTTTT. It codes for CASSGLAGGPGELFF. Drawing the rest from reference TRBV19 and TRBJ2-2, the complete variable domain is DGGITQSPKYLFRKEGQNVTLSCEQNLNHDAMYWYRQDPGQGLRLIYYSQIVNDFQKGDIAEGYSVSREKKESFPLTVTSAQKNPTAFYLCASSGLAGGPGELFFGEGSRLTVL.

The chain uses TRBV7-9 and TRBJ1-1, with TRBD1 matching 10 bases. Germline V gene lookup returns CDR1 SEHNR and CDR2 FQNEAQ (reference sequence). This CDR3 is 16 amino acids long. The trim removed 5 bases at V and 9 bases at J, leaving 15 bases unmatched. The CDR3 loop is CASSRGTGDEIGQAFF. CDR3 coding DNA: TGTGCCAGCAGCCGCGGGACAGGGGACGAGATAGGACAAGCTTTCTTT.

The rearrangement joins TRBV19 to TRBJ2-7; D is undetermined. CDR1 and CDR2 from the germline V gene are LNHDA and SQIVND (reference sequence). V was trimmed by 5 bases and J by 7 bases, leaving 15 bases between them. The length of the CDR3 is 13 residues. The CDR3 loop reads CASSFGPLQEQYF. CDR3 DNA sequence: TGTGCCAGTAGTTTCGGTCCCTTACAGGAGCAGTACTTC.